This is a list of T cell receptor beta chains from one sample in a study of cytomegalovirus exposure and HLA in healthy donors. TCRdb keeps only in-frame clones here, not all; method: immunoSEQ multiplex PCR. The data hold 90,000 to 100,000 clones, with around 77% observed a single time. Sequencing was done on a sample of PBMCs. The receptors stem from a female donor in good health and CMV-seronegative. Both conserved end residues are part of each CDR3. D genes are given only for firm matches. A row's size may be missing; if present it is once, few, many or a size class.

V gene,clone size,D gene,J gene,CDR3 DNA,CDR3 protein
TRBV5-6,NA,NA,TRBJ1-2,TGTGCCAGCAGCTTCTCCAGGATTAACTATGGCTACACCTTC,CASSFSRINYGYTF
TRBV19,once,NA,TRBJ1-2,TGTGCCAGTAGGCAGGTCGCGGGAGGCAGTGGCTACACCTTC,CASRQVAGGSGYTF
TRBV6-1,NA,NA,TRBJ2-7,TGTGCCAGCAGCCAACGCGGACTCCACGAGCAGTACTTC,CASSQRGLHEQYF
TRBV5-1,NA,NA,TRBJ1-2,TGCGCCAGCGGGGCTGCTCCCAATTATGGCTACACCTTC,CASGAAPNYGYTF
TRBV6-5,NA,TRBD1,TRBJ1-1,TGTGCCAGCAGGGGGACAGCCGGTGAAGCTTTCTTT,CASRGTAGEAFF
TRBV7-6,NA,NA,TRBJ1-1,TGTGCCAGCAGCTCAGACAGATTGAACACTGAAGCTTTCTTT,CASSSDRLNTEAFF
TRBV10-3,few,NA,TRBJ1-2,TGTGCCATCAGTGATTCTTGGGGGCGCGACTATGGCTACACCTTC,CAISDSWGRDYGYTF
TRBV9,NA,TRBD1,TRBJ2-5,TGTGCCAGCAGCGCCCGACAGGGTCGGGAGACCCAGTACTTC,CASSARQGRETQYF
TRBV5-1,NA,TRBD1,TRBJ1-1,TGCGCCAGCAGCTCGATACAGGGGGCGGGTGAAGCTTTCTTT,CASSSIQGAGEAFF
TRBV7-9,NA,NA,TRBJ1-2,TGTTCCAGCAGCTTAGGCAGTTTCTATGGCTACACCTTC,CSSSLGSFYGYTF
TRBV5-1,few,NA,TRBJ1-2,TGCGCCAGCAGCTTGGAGAGCTATGGCTACACCTTC,CASSLESYGYTF
TRBV10-1,NA,NA,TRBJ2-2,TGCGCCAGCAGTGAGTCTGCGTCGAACACCGGGGAGCTGTTTTTT,CASSESASNTGELFF
TRBV5-1,NA,TRBD1,TRBJ2-5,TGCGCCAGCAGCTTGATCCTAACAGGGGGATCAGAGACCCAGTACTTC,CASSLILTGGSETQYF
TRBV5-1,NA,NA,TRBJ2-5,TGCGCCAGCAGCTTGTCTGGACAGCAAGAGACCCAGTACTTC,CASSLSGQQETQYF
TRBV5-4,NA,TRBD1,TRBJ1-3,TGTGCCAGCAGCCTGGACAGGTCTGGAAACACCATATATTTT,CASSLDRSGNTIYF
TRBV7-9,NA,TRBD1,TRBJ2-5,TGTGCCAGCAGCGACCGACAGGGGGTGGAGACCCAGTACTTC,CASSDRQGVETQYF
TRBV6-1,NA,NA,TRBJ2-3,TGTGCCGCGGGGACCCAGGGCCTGAGCACAGATACGCAGTATTTT,CAAGTQGLSTDTQYF
TRBV2,NA,NA,TRBJ1-2,TGTGCCAGCAGTGGGGTCGGCTCGGCCGGGAGCTACACCTTC,CASSGVGSAGSYTF
TRBV29-1,NA,TRBD2,TRBJ2-2,TGCAGCGTTGTGCTGGCGGGAGGAAAAATCGGGGAGCTGTTTTTT,CSVVLAGGKIGELFF
TRBV28,few,TRBD2,TRBJ2-3,TGTGCCAGCAGTCTGGGGGGGACAGATACGCAGTATTTT,CASSLGGTDTQYF
TRBV28,NA,NA,TRBJ2-6,TGTGCCATCAGGACAAGTCTTACTGGGGCCAACGTCCTGACTTTC,CAIRTSLTGANVLTF
TRBV6-1,NA,NA,TRBJ2-7,TGTGCCAGCAGTGAGGGCAGAACCTACGAGCAGTACTTC,CASSEGRTYEQYF
TRBV7-9,NA,NA,TRBJ1-4,TGTGCCAGCAGCTTAGGGACAACAACTAATGAAAAACTGTTTTTT,CASSLGTTTNEKLFF
TRBV18,NA,NA,TRBJ1-3,TGTGCCAGCTCACCGGGGTTCCGGACAGTCTCTGGAAACACCATATATTTT,CASSPGFRTVSGNTIYF
TRBV5-1,few,TRBD1,TRBJ1-2,TGCGCCAGCAGCTTGGGGGACAGAGACTTCTATGGCTACACCTTC,CASSLGDRDFYGYTF
TRBV18,NA,NA,TRBJ2-7,TGTGCCAGCTCACCAGTTGGGGGCGTCATTTCCTACGAGCAGTACTTC,CASSPVGGVISYEQYF
TRBV7-6,NA,TRBD1,TRBJ2-7,TGTGCCAGCAGCTTAGTTCCGGTGGACAGGGCCTACGAGCAGTACTTC,CASSLVPVDRAYEQYF
TRBV10-3,NA,NA,TRBJ2-7,TGTGCCATCAGGCGGGACCCGAGCTCCTACGAGCAGTACTTC,CAIRRDPSSYEQYF
TRBV28,NA,NA,TRBJ2-5,TGTGCCAGCAGTAACCTAGGCGGAGGGCAAGAGACCCAGTACTTC,CASSNLGGGQETQYF
TRBV2,once,TRBD1,TRBJ2-5,TGTGCCAGCAGTGAAGGGACAGGGGATGAGACCCAGTACTTC,CASSEGTGDETQYF
TRBV28,once,NA,TRBJ1-1,TGTGCCAGCAGTAATCCGGGACAGAACACTGAAGCTTTCTTT,CASSNPGQNTEAFF
TRBV18,NA,NA,TRBJ2-2,TGTGCCAGCTCACCGGGAGACAGGAGGACCGGGGAGCTGTTTTTT,CASSPGDRRTGELFF
TRBV19,NA,NA,TRBJ1-4,TGTGCCAGTGGGGCGAATCCAACTAATGAAAAACTGTTTTTT,CASGANPTNEKLFF
TRBV10-3,NA,TRBD2,TRBJ2-1,TGTGCCATCAGTGAATGGGGGGGGACTTACAATGAGCAGTTCTTC,CAISEWGGTYNEQFF
TRBV5-1,once,NA,TRBJ1-1,TGCGCCAGCAGCTTGTGGCAGACAAATACTGAAGCTTTCTTT,CASSLWQTNTEAFF